The 10 T cell receptor beta chains in this list originate from one sample, sequenced in a study of cytomegalovirus exposure and HLA in healthy donors (dated by TCRdb to about 2017). Library construction relied on the immunoSEQ multiplex PCR assay. A mixture of 60 forward primers for TCR Vbeta segments and 13 reverse primers for TCR Jbeta segments was used in the multiplex PCR. Held by TCRdb, this immuneACCESS table contains in-frame sequences only and omits some clones. Under half of the omission traces to an unresolved V gene where checked; the cause of the rest is unknown. Counted in this sample were under 150,000 clones; over 70% of them appeared once. The top ten clones comprise roughly 4.7% of the sample. Sequences were obtained from PBMCs. The origin of the receptors is a male donor in good health and CMV-seronegative.

V gene TRBV2 combines with J gene TRBJ1-1, with a possible D match to TRBD1 (6 bases). This CDR3 is built from 14 residues. The V end lost 4 bases, the J end lost 4 bases, and 13 bases lay between the germline ends. Germline V gene lookup returns CDR1 SNHLY and CDR2 FYNNEI. CDR3 nucleotide sequence: TGTGCCAGCAGTGGGGGAGGGGGAGGCACTGAAGCTTTCTTT. Translated, it gives CASSGGGGGTEAFF.

The V and J genes are TRBV29-1 and TRBJ1-4, with D hard to call. The V and J ends lost 4 bases and 6 bases respectively, with 3 bases between them. The V gene's germline CDR1 is SQVTM and CDR2 ANQGSEA. This CDR3 has 10 amino acids. The CDR3 sequence is CSVADEKLFF. The DNA of the CDR3 is TGCAGCGTTGCGGATGAAAAACTGTTTTTT.

This clone turned up a few times. The chain employs TRBV18 and TRBJ1-1; D is possibly TRBD1 (6 bases). V dropped 4 bases and J dropped 2 bases, with 17 bases sitting between them. CDR1 and CDR2 (germline): KGHSH, LQKENI. The CDR3 sequence is 16 residues long. CDR3 nucleotides: TGTGCCAGCTCACTTTCACAGGGTTATGGAAACACTGAAGCTTTCTTT. It encodes CASSLSQGYGNTEAFF. The entire variable domain, with the rest obtained from reference TRBV18 and TRBJ1-1, is as follows: NAGVMQNPRHLVRRRGQEARLRCSPMKGHSHVYWYRQLPEEGLKFMVYLQKENIIDESGMPKERFSAEFPKEGPSILRIQQVVRGDSAAYFCASSLSQGYGNTEAFFGQGTRLTVV.

This clone was counted once. The chain recombines TRBV14 with TRBJ2-1; 7 positions agree with TRBD2. Germline-derived CDR1 and CDR2 are SGHDN and FVKESK. The V segment lost 3 bases and the J segment 10 bases; nucleotides outside the gene matches: 3. CDR3 length: 12 residues. DNA for the CDR3: TGTGCCAGCAGCCATACTAGCGACGAGCAGTTCTTC. Translation: CASSHTSDEQFF.

The genes are TRBV19 and TRBJ2-5; TRBD1 matches at 7 bases. J was trimmed by 2 bases and V by 4 bases; bases with no gene match: 4. The CDR3 covers 14 residues. Germline V gene data show CDR1 as LNHDA and CDR2 as SQIVND (reference sequence). The CDR3 DNA is TGTGCCAGTAGTAGGGGACAGATACAAGAGACCCAGTACTTC. Translated: CASSRGQIQETQYF.

The chain joins TRBV7-8 to TRBJ1-6; TRBD1 is a possible D gene (5 bases). V lost 1 base to trimming and J lost 7 bases, with 8 bases between them. The CDR3 is made up of 14 amino acids. Germline assignment: CDR1 SGHVS and CDR2 FQNEAQ. For the CDR3, the DNA is TGTGCCAGCAGCTTAGGCGGGGGAAATTCACCCCTCCACTTT. Translating it yields CASSLGGGNSPLHF.

The chain has TRBV10-3 and TRBJ2-5; 9 bases are a match to TRBD2. Trimming took 3 bases from V and 3 from J; bases not matched to a gene: 11. Germline CDR1 reads ENHRY; CDR2 reads SYGVKD. CDR3 length: 17 amino acids. CDR3 DNA sequence: TGTGCCATCAGTGATAGCGGGGGCCCGGTTGTAGAAGAGACCCAGTACTTC. It specifies CAISDSGGPVVEETQYF.

The chain employs TRBV18 and TRBJ1-1; D might be TRBD1 (6 bases). This CDR3 comprises 14 residues. Trimming took 1 base from V and 6 from J, leaving 12 bases between them. Germline loops: CDR1 KGHSH, CDR2 LQKENI. CDR3 sequence (DNA): TGTGCCAGCTCACCACACCACGGGGGGCCTGAAGCTTTCTTT. Protein: CASSPHHGGPEAFF.

The chain is built from TRBV4-3 and TRBJ1-4; D ambiguous. CDR1 is LGHNA and CDR2 is YSLEER in the germline V gene. This CDR3 has 14 amino acids. Trimming shortened V by 1 base and J by 7 bases, and 10 bases separated the two germline ends. This CDR3 is CASSQAFGSEKLFF. The CDR3 nucleotides are TGCGCCAGCAGCCAAGCATTCGGGAGTGAAAAACTGTTTTTT.

The chain links TRBV7-2 to TRBJ2-7, with D maybe TRBD2 (7 bases). CDR1 is SGHTA and CDR2 is FQGNSA in the germline V gene. This CDR3 spans 16 amino acids. Trimming cost V 3 bases and J 7 bases, with 22 bases left between them. The CDR3 region is CASSFGRTAPGGEQYF. CDR3 nucleotide sequence: TGTGCCAGCAGCTTCGGGAGGACAGCCCCAGGAGGGGAGCAGTACTTC.